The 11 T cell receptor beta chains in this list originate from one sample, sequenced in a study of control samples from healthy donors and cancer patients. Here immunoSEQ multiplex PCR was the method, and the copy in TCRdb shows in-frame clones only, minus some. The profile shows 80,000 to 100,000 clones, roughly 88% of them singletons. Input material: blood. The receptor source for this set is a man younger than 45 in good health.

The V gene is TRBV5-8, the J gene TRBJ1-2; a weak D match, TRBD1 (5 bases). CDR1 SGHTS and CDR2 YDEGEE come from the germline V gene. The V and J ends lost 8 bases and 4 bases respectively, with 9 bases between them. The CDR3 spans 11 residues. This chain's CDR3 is CARQGSYGYTF. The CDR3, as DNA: TGTGCCAGGCAGGGTTCCTATGGCTACACCTTC.

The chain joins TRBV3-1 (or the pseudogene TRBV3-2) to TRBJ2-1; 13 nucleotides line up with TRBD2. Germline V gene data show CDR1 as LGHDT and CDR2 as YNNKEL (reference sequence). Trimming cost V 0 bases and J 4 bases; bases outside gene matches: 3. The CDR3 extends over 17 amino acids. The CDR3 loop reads CASSQEGLAGVYNEQFF. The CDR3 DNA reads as TGTGCCAGCAGCCAAGAAGGACTAGCGGGAGTTTACAATGAGCAGTTCTTC.

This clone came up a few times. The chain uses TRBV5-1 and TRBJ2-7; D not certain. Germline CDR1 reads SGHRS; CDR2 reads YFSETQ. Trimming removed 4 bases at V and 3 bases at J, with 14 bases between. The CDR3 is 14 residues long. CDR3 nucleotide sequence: TGCGCCAGCAGCGCCGGGTACTCACTCTACGAGCAGTACTTC. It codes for CASSAGYSLYEQYF.

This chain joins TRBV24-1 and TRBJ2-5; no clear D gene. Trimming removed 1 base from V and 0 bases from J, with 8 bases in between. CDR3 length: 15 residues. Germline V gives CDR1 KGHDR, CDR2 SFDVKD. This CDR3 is CATSDLKENQETQYF. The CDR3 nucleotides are TGTGCCACCAGTGATTTAAAGGAAAACCAAGAGACCCAGTACTTC.

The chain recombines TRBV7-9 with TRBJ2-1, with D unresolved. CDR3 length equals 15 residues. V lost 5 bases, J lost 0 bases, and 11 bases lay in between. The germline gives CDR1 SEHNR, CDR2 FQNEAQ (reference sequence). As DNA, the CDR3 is TGTGCCAGCAGCATACAGCGTATCTCCTACAATGAGCAGTTCTTC. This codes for CASSIQRISYNEQFF.

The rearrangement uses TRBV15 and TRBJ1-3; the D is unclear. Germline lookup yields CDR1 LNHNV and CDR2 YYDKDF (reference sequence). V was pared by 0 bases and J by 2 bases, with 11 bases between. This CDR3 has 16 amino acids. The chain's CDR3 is CATSREGRVAGNTIYF. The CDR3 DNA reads TGTGCCACCAGCAGAGAGGGTAGGGTCGCTGGAAACACCATATATTTT.

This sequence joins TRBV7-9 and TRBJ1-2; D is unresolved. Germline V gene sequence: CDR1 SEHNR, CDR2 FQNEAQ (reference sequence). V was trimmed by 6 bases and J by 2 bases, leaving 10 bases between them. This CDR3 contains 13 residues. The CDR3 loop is CASRDSLNYGYTF. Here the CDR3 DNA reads TGTGCCAGCAGAGACTCGTTAAACTATGGCTACACCTTC. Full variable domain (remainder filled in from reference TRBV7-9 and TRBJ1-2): DTGVSQNPRHKITKRGQNVTFRCDPISEHNRLYWYRQTLGQGPEFLTYFQNEAQLEKSRLLSDRFSAERPKGSFSTLEIQRTEQGDSAMYLCASRDSLNYGYTFGSGTRLTVV.

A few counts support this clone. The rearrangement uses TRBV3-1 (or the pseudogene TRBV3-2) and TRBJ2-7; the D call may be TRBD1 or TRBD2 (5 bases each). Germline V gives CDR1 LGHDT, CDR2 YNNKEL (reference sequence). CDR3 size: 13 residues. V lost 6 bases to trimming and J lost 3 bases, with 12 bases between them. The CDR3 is CASSRDGHYEQYF. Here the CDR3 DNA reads TGTGCCAGCAGTAGGGACGGACACTACGAGCAGTACTTC.

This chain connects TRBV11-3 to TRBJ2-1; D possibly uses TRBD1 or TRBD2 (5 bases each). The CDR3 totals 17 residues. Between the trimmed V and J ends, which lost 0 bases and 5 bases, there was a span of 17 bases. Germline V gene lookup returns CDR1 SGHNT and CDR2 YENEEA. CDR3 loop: CASSLDLPGQGDNEQFF. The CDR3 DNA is TGTGCCAGCAGCTTAGATCTACCGGGCCAGGGAGACAATGAGCAGTTCTTC.

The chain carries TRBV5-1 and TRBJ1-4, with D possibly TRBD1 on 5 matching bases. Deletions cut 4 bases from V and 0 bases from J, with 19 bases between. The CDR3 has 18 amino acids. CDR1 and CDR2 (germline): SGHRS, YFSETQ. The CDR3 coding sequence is TGCGCCAGCAGCCTCTTACCCCTACAGGCTGCAACTAATGAAAAACTGTTTTTT. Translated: CASSLLPLQAATNEKLFF.

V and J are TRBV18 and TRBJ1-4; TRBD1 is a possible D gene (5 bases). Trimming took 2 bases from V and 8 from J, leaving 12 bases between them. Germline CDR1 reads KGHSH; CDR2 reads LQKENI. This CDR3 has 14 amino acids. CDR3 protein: CASSPAAGSEKLFF. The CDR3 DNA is TGTGCCAGCTCACCAGCGGCAGGGAGCGAAAAACTGTTTTTT.